This TCR beta chain comes out of a study of cytomegalovirus exposure and HLA in healthy donors. Overall study results and limits: In all likelihood, a cluster of highly shared sequence variants was a sequencing artifact.

The study ran its PCR with 60 Vbeta and 13 Jbeta primers. Assay: immunoSEQ multiplex PCR; the TCRdb copy retains only in-frame clones and omits some. The sample holds 85,000 to 120,000 clones; around 60% are singletons and the top ten take around 4.8%. CDR3 length: 18 residues. V lost 1 base to trimming and J lost 5 bases; unmatched junction nucleotides: 15. Germline V gene sequence: CDR1 KGHSH, CDR2 LQKENI. Comments on this clone: Its target is unknown.

The material sequenced was PBMCs. The TCR was taken from a human donor in good health. The V and J genes are TRBV18 and TRBJ1-2; 8 bases match TRBD1. This CDR3 is CASSPRLSGTGNLYGYTF. For the CDR3, the DNA is TGTGCCAGCTCACCACGATTATCCGGGACAGGAAACCTTTATGGCTACACCTTC.